These 5 T cell receptor beta chains share one sample of origin, sequenced in a study of Ad26.COV2.S vaccination and SARS-CoV-2 variants. Sequenced by immunoSEQ multiplex PCR; TCRdb stores in-frame clones only, minus some. Of roughly 450,000 clones listed, 90% were seen once; the top ten hold 12%. As to treatment: around 19 received Ad26.COV2.S at low or high dose, single or two shots; 5 received placebo; per-sample allocation not given. Sampling occurred on day 63 after the first vaccine or placebo injection. Sequenced material: peripheral blood, taken in a trial of Ad26.COV2.S vaccine versus placebo. These receptors originate from a person aged 18-60 years who received the Ad26.COV2.S COVID-19 vaccine or a placebo.

V and J are TRBV7-2 and TRBJ1-5; 7 bases match TRBD1. The CDR3 length is 14 residues. The junction had 8 bases not matched to a gene; V was cut back by 3 bases and J by 9 bases. CDR1 SGHTA and CDR2 FQGNSA come from the germline V gene. CDR3 loop: CASSFKGAWAPQHF. As DNA, the CDR3 is TGTGCCAGCAGCTTTAAGGGGGCTTGGGCGCCCCAGCATTTT.

CDR3 residues: CASSGTSLYNEQFF. As DNA, the CDR3 is TGTGCCAGCAGCGGGACTTCTCTCTACAATGAGCAGTTCTTC. The V and J genes are TRBV3-1 (or the pseudogene TRBV3-2) and TRBJ2-1, with a weak D call TRBD2 (6 bases). Germline CDR1 LGHDT, CDR2 YNNKEL (reference sequence). This CDR3 contains 14 residues. V was pared by 5 bases and J by 3 bases, with 11 bases between.

The gene calls are TRBV25-1 and TRBJ2-1, with 11 bases that match TRBD2. The V gene's germline CDR1 is MGHDK and CDR2 SYGVNS. V shed 3 bases and J 4 bases; nucleotides not matched to a gene: 5. This CDR3 is 16 amino acids long. This CDR3 is CASSDSSGRSYNEQFF. CDR3 sequence (DNA): TGTGCCAGCAGTGATTCTAGCGGGAGGAGTTACAATGAGCAGTTCTTC.

J is TRBJ1-2 and V is TRBV6-2 or TRBV6-3, with 8 nucleotides matching TRBD1. This CDR3 region has 16 residues. Per germline, CDR1 MNHEY and CDR2 SVGEGT. The V gene end was trimmed by 0 bases and the J gene end by 3 bases; junction bases not matched to a gene: 6. This chain's CDR3 is CASSYSSTGGYYGYTF. The CDR3 region has the DNA TGTGCCAGCAGTTACTCGAGTACAGGGGGTTACTATGGCTACACCTTC.

The V gene is TRBV6-1, the J gene TRBJ2-7; TRBD1 matches at 7 bases. CDR1 is MNHNS and CDR2 is SASEGT in the germline V gene. J gave up 0 bases and V 2 bases, and 10 bases lay outside the gene matches. There are 17 residues in the CDR3. CDR3 nucleotide sequence: TGTGCCAGCAGTGAATCCCGATTCCGGGACAGCTCCTACGAGCAGTACTTC. Its translation: CASSESRFRDSSYEQYF.